These T cell receptor beta chains were read from a single sample in a study of long-term antiretroviral therapy in people with HIV. Measured with immunoSEQ multiplex PCR; TCRdb has only the in-frame clones, and not every one. The sample yields about 20,000 clones, around nine tenths seen once. The sequencing here drew on unsorted PBMCs, taken about 4.5 years before starting antiretroviral therapy. These receptors were collected from a woman in her 30s with HIV. The CDR3 runs from the conserved cysteine through the conserved F or W. The listing skips clone size in some rows; elsewhere it reads once, few, many or a size class.

v_gene: TRBV25-1
abundance: NA
CDR3aa: CASSGDRGLDGYTF

v_gene: TRBV19
abundance: once
CDR3aa: CASTSWGFWTEAFF

v_gene: TRBV10-1
abundance: NA
CDR3aa: CASSPGFGSNQPQHF

v_gene: TRBV19
abundance: once
CDR3aa: CASSITGVARKGYGYTF

v_gene: TRBV9
abundance: NA
CDR3aa: CASSSTPGDYGYTF

v_gene: TRBV7-2
abundance: NA
CDR3aa: CASSLPSRGHGYTF

v_gene: TRBV11-3
abundance: NA
CDR3aa: CASSFSMDTEAFF

v_gene: TRBV25-1
abundance: NA
CDR3aa: CASSEDTFQPQHF

v_gene: TRBV5-6
abundance: NA
CDR3aa: CASSLEGGSFF

v_gene: TRBV14
abundance: NA
CDR3aa: CASSQDSSGGAYVPDTQYF

v_gene: TRBV18
abundance: NA
CDR3aa: CASSPQETQYF

v_gene: TRBV4-3
abundance: NA
CDR3aa: CASSQVNGGGAFF

v_gene: TRBV11-2
abundance: NA
CDR3aa: CASSLQGARGYTF

v_gene: TRBV14
abundance: NA
CDR3aa: CASSWTGDTEAFF

v_gene: TRBV11-2
abundance: few
CDR3aa: CASSLTGPADTQYF

v_gene: TRBV9
abundance: NA
CDR3aa: CASSEWALGDAFF

v_gene: TRBV6-5
abundance: NA
CDR3aa: CASSPYSQGRAEAFF

v_gene: TRBV11-2
abundance: NA
CDR3aa: CASSLGMGANQPQHF

v_gene: TRBV7-2
abundance: NA
CDR3aa: CASTLGTPRTDTQYF

v_gene: TRBV29-1
abundance: NA
CDR3aa: CSVRQGTNYGYTF

v_gene: TRBV9
abundance: NA
CDR3aa: CASSVDGGTGYTF

v_gene: TRBV25-1
abundance: NA
CDR3aa: CASGTGKYGYTF

v_gene: TRBV11-2
abundance: NA
CDR3aa: CASSQQGANSPLHF

v_gene: TRBV7-2
abundance: NA
CDR3aa: CASSHSGGSYNEQFF

v_gene: TRBV7-2
abundance: NA
CDR3aa: CASKQGKWMNTEAFF

v_gene: TRBV6-5
abundance: NA
CDR3aa: CASSYTPGAPSYEQYF

v_gene: TRBV5-1
abundance: NA
CDR3aa: CASSLAGGSTEAFF

v_gene: TRBV7-2
abundance: NA
CDR3aa: CASSFGRTDSTTQYF

v_gene: TRBV9
abundance: once
CDR3aa: CASSVRSGTEAFF

v_gene: TRBV5-1
abundance: NA
CDR3aa: CASSLATGGTYNEQFF

v_gene: TRBV25-1
abundance: few
CDR3aa: CASSEQQGAGGYTF

v_gene: TRBV4-1
abundance: NA
CDR3aa: CASSQEKGKASF

v_gene: TRBV19
abundance: NA
CDR3aa: CASSRGSYRATYNSPLHF

v_gene: TRBV6-1
abundance: few
CDR3aa: CASSVRWANTEAFF

v_gene: TRBV11-2
abundance: NA
CDR3aa: CASSLDPRTGSRAQYF

v_gene: TRBV9
abundance: NA
CDR3aa: CASSEGAKGTEAFF

v_gene: TRBV5-1
abundance: NA
CDR3aa: CASSPGQGLFRGQETQYF

v_gene: TRBV5-6
abundance: large
CDR3aa: CASSWGWDRGNEQYF

v_gene: TRBV30
abundance: NA
CDR3aa: CAWSVRYRDQPQHF

v_gene: TRBV7-2
abundance: once
CDR3aa: CASSLSGKGHTEAFF